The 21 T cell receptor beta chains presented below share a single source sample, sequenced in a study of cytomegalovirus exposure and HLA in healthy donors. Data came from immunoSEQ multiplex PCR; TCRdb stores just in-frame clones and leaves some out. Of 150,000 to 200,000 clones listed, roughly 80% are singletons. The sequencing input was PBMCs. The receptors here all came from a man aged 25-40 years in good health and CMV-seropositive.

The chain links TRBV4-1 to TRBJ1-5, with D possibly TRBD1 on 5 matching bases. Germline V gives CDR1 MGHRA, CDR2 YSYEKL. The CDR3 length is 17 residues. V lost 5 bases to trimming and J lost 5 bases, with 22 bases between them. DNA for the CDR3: TGCGCCAGCAGCGATCTTGGGGGGGTCCTCGGGCATCAGCCCCAGCATTTT. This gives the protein CASSDLGGVLGHQPQHF.

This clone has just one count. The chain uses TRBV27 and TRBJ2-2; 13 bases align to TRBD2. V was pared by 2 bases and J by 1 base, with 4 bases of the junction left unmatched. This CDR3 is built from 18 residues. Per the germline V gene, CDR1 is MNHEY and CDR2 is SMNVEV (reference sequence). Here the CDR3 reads CASSLPGTSGENTGELFF. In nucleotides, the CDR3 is TGTGCCAGCAGTTTACCCGGGACTAGCGGGGAGAACACCGGGGAGCTGTTTTTT.

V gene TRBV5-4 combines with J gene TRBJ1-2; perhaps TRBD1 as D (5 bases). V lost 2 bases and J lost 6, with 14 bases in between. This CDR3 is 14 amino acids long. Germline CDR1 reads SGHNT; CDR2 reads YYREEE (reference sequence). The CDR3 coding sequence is TGTGCCAGCAGCTTAGGGAAAGGGGATAATGGCTACACCTTC. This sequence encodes CASSLGKGDNGYTF.

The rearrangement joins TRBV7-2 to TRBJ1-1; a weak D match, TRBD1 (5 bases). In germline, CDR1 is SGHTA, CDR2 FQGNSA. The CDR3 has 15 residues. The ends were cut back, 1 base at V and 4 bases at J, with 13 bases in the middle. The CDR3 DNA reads TGTGCCAGCAGCTTAGAGCTGGGGCTGGGCACTGAAGCTTTCTTT. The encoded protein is CASSLELGLGTEAFF.

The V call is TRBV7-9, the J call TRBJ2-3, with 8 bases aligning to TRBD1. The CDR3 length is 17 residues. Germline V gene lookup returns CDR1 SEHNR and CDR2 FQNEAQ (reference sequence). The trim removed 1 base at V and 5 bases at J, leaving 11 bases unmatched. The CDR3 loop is CASSLELRTGSVDTQYF. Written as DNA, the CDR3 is TGTGCCAGCAGCTTAGAACTCAGGACAGGGTCGGTAGATACGCAGTATTTT.

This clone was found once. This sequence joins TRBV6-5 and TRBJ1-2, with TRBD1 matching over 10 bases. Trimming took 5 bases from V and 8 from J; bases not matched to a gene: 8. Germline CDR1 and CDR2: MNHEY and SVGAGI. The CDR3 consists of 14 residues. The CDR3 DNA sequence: TGTGCCAGCAGTCGGCGGCGGGACAGGGGCGGCTACACCTTC. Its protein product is CASSRRRDRGGYTF.

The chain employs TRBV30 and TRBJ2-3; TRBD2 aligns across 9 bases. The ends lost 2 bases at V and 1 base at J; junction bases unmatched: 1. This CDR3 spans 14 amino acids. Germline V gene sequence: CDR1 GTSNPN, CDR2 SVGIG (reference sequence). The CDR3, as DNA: TGTGCCTGGAGTCCTAGCGGGGGCACAGATACGCAGTATTTT. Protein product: CAWSPSGGTDTQYF.

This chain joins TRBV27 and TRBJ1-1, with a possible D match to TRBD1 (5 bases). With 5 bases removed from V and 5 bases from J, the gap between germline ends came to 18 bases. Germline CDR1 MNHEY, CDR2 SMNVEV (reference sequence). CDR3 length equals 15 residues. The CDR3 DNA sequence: TGTGCCAGCAGTCCCCTTGCTGGGTCAGGGACTGAAGCTTTCTTT. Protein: CASSPLAGSGTEAFF.

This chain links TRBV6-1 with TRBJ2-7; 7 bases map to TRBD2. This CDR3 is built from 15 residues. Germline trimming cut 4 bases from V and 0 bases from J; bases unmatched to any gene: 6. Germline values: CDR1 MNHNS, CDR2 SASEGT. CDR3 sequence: CASSALAVSSYEQYF. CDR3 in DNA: TGTGCCAGCAGTGCTCTAGCGGTGAGCTCCTACGAGCAGTACTTC.

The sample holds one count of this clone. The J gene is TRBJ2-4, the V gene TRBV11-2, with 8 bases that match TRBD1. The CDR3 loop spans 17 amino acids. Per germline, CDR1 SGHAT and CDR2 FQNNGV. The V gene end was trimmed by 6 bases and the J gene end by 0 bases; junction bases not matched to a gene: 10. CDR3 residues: CASRRPGQAIAKNIQYF. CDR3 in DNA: TGTGCCAGCAGAAGACCGGGACAGGCTATAGCCAAAAACATTCAGTACTTC.

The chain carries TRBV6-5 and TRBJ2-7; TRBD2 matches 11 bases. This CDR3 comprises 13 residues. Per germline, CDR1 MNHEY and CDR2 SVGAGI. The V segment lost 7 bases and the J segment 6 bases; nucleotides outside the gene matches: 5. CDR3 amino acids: CASTPGLAAEQYF. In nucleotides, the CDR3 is TGTGCCAGCACCCCGGGACTAGCGGCCGAGCAGTACTTC.

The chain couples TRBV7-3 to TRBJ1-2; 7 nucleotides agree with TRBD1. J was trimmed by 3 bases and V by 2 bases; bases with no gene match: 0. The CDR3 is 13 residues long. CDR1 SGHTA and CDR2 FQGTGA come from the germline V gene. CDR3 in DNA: TGTGCCAGCAGCTTAGACAGGGACTATGGCTACACCTTC. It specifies CASSLDRDYGYTF. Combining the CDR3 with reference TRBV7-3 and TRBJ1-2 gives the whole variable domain GAGVSQTPSNKVTEKGKYVELRCDPISGHTALYWYRQSLGQGPEFLIYFQGTGAADDSGLPNDRFFAVRPEGSVSTLKIQRTERGDSAVYLCASSLDRDYGYTFGSGTRLTVV.

In DNA form, the CDR3 reads TGTGCCAGCAGTCCAGCCGGACAGAGCTCCTACGAGCAGTACTTC. This gives the protein CASSPAGQSSYEQYF. The chain carries TRBV28 and TRBJ2-7; D perhaps matches TRBD1 (6 bases). The CDR3 length is 15 residues. V was shortened by 5 bases and J by 0 bases, with 14 bases between the two germline ends. CDR1 is MDHEN, CDR2 SYDVKM, per germline.

CDR3 region: CASTPREGTGGTEAFF. DNA of the CDR3: TGTGCCAGCACACCCAGGGAGGGGACAGGGGGCACTGAAGCTTTCTTT. The V and J genes are TRBV28 and TRBJ1-1; TRBD1 matches 11 bases. The CDR3 sequence is 16 residues long. With 7 bases clipped from V and 4 bases from J, the junction kept 11 bases outside the gene matches. Germline V gives CDR1 MDHEN, CDR2 SYDVKM.

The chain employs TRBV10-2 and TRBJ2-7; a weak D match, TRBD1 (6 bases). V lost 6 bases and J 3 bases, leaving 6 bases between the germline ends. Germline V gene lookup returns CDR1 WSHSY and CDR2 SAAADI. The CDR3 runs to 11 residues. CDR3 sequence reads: CASRTGYEQYF. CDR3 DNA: TGCGCCAGCAGGACAGGCTACGAGCAGTACTTC.

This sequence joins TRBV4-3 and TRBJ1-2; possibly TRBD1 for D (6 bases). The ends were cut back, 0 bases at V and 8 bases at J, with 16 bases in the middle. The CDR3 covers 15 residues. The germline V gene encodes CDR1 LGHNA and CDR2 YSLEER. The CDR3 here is CASSQDRTVGWGYTF. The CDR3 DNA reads TGCGCCAGCAGCCAAGATCGGACAGTGGGCTGGGGCTACACCTTC.

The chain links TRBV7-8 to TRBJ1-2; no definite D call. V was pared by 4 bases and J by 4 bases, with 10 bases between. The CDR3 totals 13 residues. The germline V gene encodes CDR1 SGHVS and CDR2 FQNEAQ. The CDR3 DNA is TGTGCCAGCAGCTCGACATCCCTCTATGGCTACACCTTC. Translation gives CASSSTSLYGYTF.

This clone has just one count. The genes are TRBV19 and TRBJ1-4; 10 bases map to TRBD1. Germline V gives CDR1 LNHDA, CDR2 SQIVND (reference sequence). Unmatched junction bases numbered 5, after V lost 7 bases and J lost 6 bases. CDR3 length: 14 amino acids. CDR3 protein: CASKGTGDYEKLFF. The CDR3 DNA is TGTGCCAGTAAAGGGACAGGGGATTATGAAAAACTGTTTTTT. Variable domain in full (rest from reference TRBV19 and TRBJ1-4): DGGITQSPKYLFRKEGQNVTLSCEQNLNHDAMYWYRQDPGQGLRLIYYSQIVNDFQKGDIAEGYSVSREKKESFPLTVTSAQKNPTAFYLCASKGTGDYEKLFFGSGTQLSVL.

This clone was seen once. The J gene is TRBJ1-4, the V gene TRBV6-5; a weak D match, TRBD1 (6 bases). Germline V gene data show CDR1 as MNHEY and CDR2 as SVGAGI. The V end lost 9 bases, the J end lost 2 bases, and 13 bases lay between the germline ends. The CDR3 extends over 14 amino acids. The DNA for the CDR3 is TGTGCCAGAAAAGACAGGCCCACTAATGAAAAACTGTTTTTT. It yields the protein CARKDRPTNEKLFF.

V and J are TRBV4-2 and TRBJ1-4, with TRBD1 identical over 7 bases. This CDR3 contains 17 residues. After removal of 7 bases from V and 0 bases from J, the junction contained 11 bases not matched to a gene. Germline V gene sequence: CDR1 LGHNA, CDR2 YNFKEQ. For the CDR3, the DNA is TGTGCCAGCAAACTAGGGGGCGAGGGCCCAACTAATGAAAAACTGTTTTTT. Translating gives CASKLGGEGPTNEKLFF.

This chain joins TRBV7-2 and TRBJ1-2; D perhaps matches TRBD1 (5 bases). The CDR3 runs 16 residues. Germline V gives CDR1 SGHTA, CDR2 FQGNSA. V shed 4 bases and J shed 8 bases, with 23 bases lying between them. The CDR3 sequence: CASSSPTRAHGWGYTF. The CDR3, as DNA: TGTGCCAGCAGCTCCCCTACCAGGGCCCACGGCTGGGGCTACACCTTC.